These 17 T cell receptor beta chains were sequenced from one sample in a study of blood T cell repertoires in COVID-19. Clones were read by immunoSEQ multiplex PCR, and TCRdb kept only the in-frame ones, dropping some. The table lists a few hundred thousand clones, 80% to 90% of them singletons. The sample was peripheral blood. These receptors originate from a woman in her fifties or sixties with acute or convalescent COVID-19.

This chain connects TRBV20-1 to TRBJ1-2, with D maybe TRBD1 (6 bases). V lost 3 bases and J 5 bases, leaving 19 bases between the germline ends. The CDR3 has 15 amino acids. Germline V CDR1 and CDR2: DFQATT, SNEGSKA (reference sequence). DNA for the CDR3: TGCAGTGCTAGTCACCGGGGGGCGCGGGGATATGGCTACACCTTC. Its protein is CSASHRGARGYGYTF.

The chain has TRBV7-3 and TRBJ1-6; 9 nucleotides line up with TRBD1. Trimming removed 4 bases from V and 5 bases from J; junction bases left unmatched: 3. This CDR3 spans 15 amino acids. Germline assignment: CDR1 SGHTA and CDR2 FQGTGA. The CDR3 bases are TGTGCCAGCAGCTCGGGACAGGGAGATAATTCACCCCTCCACTTT. Protein: CASSSGQGDNSPLHF.

The CDR3 DNA follows: TGCGCCAGCAGGTATCCTACAGTGCTTTCCTACAATGAGCAGTTCTTC. Protein product: CASRYPTVLSYNEQFF. The chain carries TRBV5-1 and TRBJ2-1, with D hard to call. CDR3 length equals 16 residues. Per germline, CDR1 SGHRS and CDR2 YFSETQ. Between the trimmed V and J ends, which lost 5 bases and 1 base, there was a span of 16 bases.

The chain combines TRBV3-1 (or the pseudogene TRBV3-2) with TRBJ1-1, with D possibly matching TRBD1 (5 bases). The length of the CDR3 is 15 residues. Trimming took 2 bases from V and 2 from J, leaving 12 bases between them. The germline gives CDR1 LGHDT, CDR2 YNNKEL (reference sequence). CDR3 nucleotides: TGTGCCAGCAGCCAATTGGCACAGGCCAACACTGAAGCTTTCTTT. Translation: CASSQLAQANTEAFF.

DNA for the CDR3: TGTGCCACCAGTGAATCGGGACAGGGAATTCAGCCCCAGCATTTT. It specifies CATSESGQGIQPQHF. This sequence joins TRBV24-1 and TRBJ1-5; 9 nucleotides line up with TRBD1. The trim removed 4 bases at V and 6 bases at J, leaving 6 bases unmatched. The CDR3 extends over 15 amino acids. CDR1 and CDR2 from the germline V gene are KGHDR and SFDVKD.

V and J are TRBV7-3 and TRBJ2-1; 10 nucleotides agree with TRBD2. Germline V gene data show CDR1 as SGHTA and CDR2 as FQGTGA. V gave up 4 bases and J gave up 7 bases; unmatched junction bases: 10. CDR3 length: 16 amino acids. CDR3 sequence reads: CASSSLAGGLGNEQFF. The CDR3 DNA reads as TGTGCCAGCAGCTCATTAGCGGGAGGCCTGGGTAATGAGCAGTTCTTC.

This CDR3 is CASRRASGNYEQYF. CDR3 DNA sequence: TGTGCCAGCAGGCGTGCTAGCGGCAACTACGAGCAGTACTTC. The rearrangement uses TRBV28 and TRBJ2-7, with 7 bases that match TRBD2. CDR3 length: 14 amino acids. Germline V lookup: CDR1 MDHEN, CDR2 SYDVKM. Unmatched junction bases numbered 8, after V lost 6 bases and J lost 3 bases. The full variable domain, in which reference TRBV28 and TRBJ2-7 provide the parts outside the CDR3, is DVKVTQSSRYLVKRTGEKVFLECVQDMDHENMFWYRQDPGLGLRLIYFSYDVKMKEKGDIPEGYSVSREKKERFSLILESASTNQTSMYLCASRRASGNYEQYFGPGTRLTVT.

The chain combines TRBV18 with TRBJ2-7; 10 nucleotides match TRBD1. The CDR3 consists of 15 residues. Germline assignment: CDR1 KGHSH and CDR2 LQKENI. V lost 4 bases to trimming and J lost 7 bases; unmatched junction nucleotides: 10. For the CDR3, the DNA is TGTGCCAGCTCACATGGGACAGGGGACGTTGGGGAGCAGTACTTC. It encodes CASSHGTGDVGEQYF.

The chain carries TRBV5-1 and TRBJ1-3, with unresolved D. Trimming stripped 4 bases from V and 0 bases from J, with 20 bases between. Germline values: CDR1 SGHRS, CDR2 YFSETQ. This CDR3 comprises 18 residues. The CDR3 region is CASSPRPVSGNSGNTIYF. CDR3 DNA sequence: TGCGCCAGCAGCCCCCGCCCCGTCTCCGGTAACTCTGGAAACACCATATATTTT.

The chain recombines TRBV7-9 with TRBJ2-5; D is undetermined. Trimming shortened V by 6 bases and J by 4 bases, and 12 bases separated the two germline ends. This CDR3 is built from 13 residues. In germline, CDR1 is SEHNR, CDR2 FQNEAQ (reference sequence). Here the CDR3 reads CASSLLYGETQYF. CDR3 DNA sequence: TGTGCCAGCAGTTTGCTGTACGGAGAGACCCAGTACTTC. Looking up the rest from reference TRBV7-9 and TRBJ2-5 gives the full variable domain: DTGVSQNPRHKITKRGQNVTFRCDPISEHNRLYWYRQTLGQGPEFLTYFQNEAQLEKSRLLSDRFSAERPKGSFSTLEIQRTEQGDSAMYLCASSLLYGETQYFGPGTRLLVL.

The V call is TRBV5-6, the J call TRBJ2-7, with D possibly being TRBD1 (6 bases). Per germline, CDR1 SGHDT and CDR2 YYEEEE. Trimming shortened V by 3 bases and J by 6 bases, and 22 bases separated the two germline ends. CDR3 length: 16 residues. CDR3 DNA: TGTGCCAGCAGCTCGGACAGAGGACTTTTCGTAGGCGAGCAGTACTTC. Translation gives CASSSDRGLFVGEQYF.

This sequence joins TRBV5-8 and TRBJ1-6; 7 bases align to TRBD1. V was pared by 3 bases and J by 7 bases, with 7 bases of the junction left unmatched. The CDR3 is 15 residues long. The V gene's germline CDR1 is SGHTS and CDR2 YDEGEE. The CDR3 spells CASSYYRGRNSPLHF. The CDR3 DNA reads TGTGCCAGCAGCTATTACAGGGGACGGAATTCACCCCTCCACTTT.

The gene calls are TRBV5-1 and TRBJ1-1; 10 bases are a match to TRBD1. V shed 3 bases and J 8 bases; nucleotides not matched to a gene: 10. The CDR3 is 15 residues long. The V gene's germline CDR1 is SGHRS and CDR2 YFSETQ. CDR3 nucleotide sequence: TGCGCCAGCAGCTACCTAGGGGACAGGGGAGGAGAAGCTTTCTTT. Translation: CASSYLGDRGGEAFF.

The genes are TRBV5-1 and TRBJ2-1, with 11 bases matching TRBD2. Germline V gene lookup returns CDR1 SGHRS and CDR2 YFSETQ. The CDR3 has 14 amino acids. After removal of 7 bases from V and 4 bases from J, the junction contained 4 bases not matched to a gene. CDR3 bases: TGCGCCAGCTCCGGGACTAGCGGTTACAATGAGCAGTTCTTC. This codes for CASSGTSGYNEQFF.

The V call is TRBV4-3, the J call TRBJ2-2; D might be TRBD1 (5 bases). Germline assignment: CDR1 LGHNA and CDR2 YSLEER. CDR3 size: 14 residues. The ends were cut back, 2 bases at V and 4 bases at J, with 8 bases in the middle. This chain's CDR3 is CASSQIQGTGELFF. CDR3 nucleotide sequence: TGCGCCAGCAGCCAAATCCAGGGCACCGGGGAGCTGTTTTTT.

This clone occurred a few times. This rearrangement joins TRBV4-1 to TRBJ2-7; 7 bases line up with TRBD1. The germline V gene has CDR1 MGHRA and CDR2 YSYEKL. The CDR3 length is 16 residues. V dropped 1 base and J dropped 3; count of bases not matched to a gene: 9. The CDR3 region has the DNA TGCGCCAGCAGCCAAGGTTGGGGCCAGGGGGTCTACGAGCAGTACTTC. Its translation is CASSQGWGQGVYEQYF.

The chain carries TRBV7-8 and TRBJ2-1, with 13 bases identical to TRBD2. The J segment lost 7 bases and the V segment lost 5 bases, leaving 8 bases of the junction unmatched. The CDR3 contains 16 residues. The germline gives CDR1 SGHVS, CDR2 FQNEAQ. This chain's CDR3 is CASSPGTSGTWNEQFF. The CDR3 DNA sequence: TGTGCCAGCAGCCCCGGGACTAGCGGGACATGGAATGAGCAGTTCTTC. Using reference TRBV7-8 and TRBJ2-1 for the parts outside the CDR3, the full variable domain is GAGVSQSPRYKVAKRGQDVALRCDPISGHVSLFWYQQALGQGPEFLTYFQNEAQLDKSGLPSDRFFAERPEGSVSTLKIQRTQQEDSAVYLCASSPGTSGTWNEQFFGPGTRLTVL.